The subject of this entry is one T cell receptor beta chain. These data are taken from a study of PD-L1 blockade in urothelial cancer. Study context: Patients started atezolizumab around 2014, 1,200 mg intravenously every 3 weeks. Chemotherapy regimens numbering 0 to 3 had been given to patients.

Time point meaning: pretreatment peripheral blood. Between the trimmed V and J ends, which lost 7 bases and 3 bases, there was a span of 12 bases. Germline loops: CDR1 SQVTM, CDR2 ANQGSEA. The CDR3 covers 12 residues. The repertoire was sequenced with immunoSEQ multiplex PCR; TCRdb's copy has only in-frame clones and lacks some. The repertoire holds 90,000 or so clones, with 90% as singletons. This receptor was obtained from a man aged 60 to 75 with urothelial cancer. This specimen consisted of PBMCs, obtained around atezolizumab (anti-PD-L1) treatment. The V gene is TRBV29-1, the J gene TRBJ1-2; D might be TRBD1 (5 bases). CDR3: CSAPTGHYGYTF. The CDR3 DNA is TGCAGCGCCCCAACAGGTCACTATGGCTACACCTTC.